One and the same sample provided the 21 T cell receptor beta chains below, sequenced in a study of cytomegalovirus exposure and HLA in healthy donors. With 60 Vbeta and 13 Jbeta primers, the PCR was carried out. Sequenced by immunoSEQ multiplex PCR; TCRdb stores in-frame clones only, minus some. The table includes tens of thousands of clones, over 60% detected once. The sample comprised PBMCs. These receptors all come from a man aged 35-49 years in good health and CMV-seronegative.

The rearrangement uses TRBV29-1 and TRBJ1-2; a weak D match, TRBD1 (5 bases). CDR1 and CDR2 from the germline V gene are SQVTM and ANQGSEA. There are 14 residues in the CDR3. The V and J ends lost 6 bases and 4 bases respectively, with 18 bases between them. DNA of the CDR3: TGCAGCGTGGGGCAGGGCTCGGGAGGCTATGGCTACACCTTC. Residues: CSVGQGSGGYGYTF.

The chain joins TRBV21-1 to TRBJ1-2; TRBD1 is taken as the D call from the table, unchecked against the DNA. TRBV21-1 is deemed a pseudogene. This CDR3 contains 15 residues. The DNA for the CDR3 is TGTGCCAGCAGCGGAGTAGGGGCCGTTTACTATGGCTACACCTTC. Translated, it gives CASSGVGAVYYGYTF.

A single count supports this clone. V gene TRBV6-4 combines with J gene TRBJ1-1, with D tentatively TRBD1 (6 bases). CDR1 and CDR2 from the germline V gene are MRHNA and SNTAGT. Trimming left V 6 bases short and J 1 base short, with 9 bases between. CDR3 length: 13 residues. The CDR3 is CASRRTENTEAFF. The CDR3 DNA reads TGTGCCAGCAGAAGGACAGAGAACACTGAAGCTTTCTTT.

The rearrangement uses TRBV27 and TRBJ2-7; 10 bases are a match to TRBD2. V shed 3 bases and J 3 bases; nucleotides not matched to a gene: 2. CDR1 and CDR2 from the germline V gene are MNHEY and SMNVEV (reference sequence). CDR3 size: 14 residues. The CDR3 DNA reads as TGTGCCAGCAGTTTTTTAGCGGGAGGCTACGAGCAGTACTTC. This codes for CASSFLAGGYEQYF.

This clone was detected only once. J is TRBJ1-2 and V is TRBV28; 7 nucleotides align to TRBD1. Germline V lookup: CDR1 MDHEN, CDR2 SYDVKM. Trimming removed 5 bases from V and 6 bases from J; junction bases left unmatched: 12. This CDR3 comprises 15 residues. In nucleotides, the CDR3 is TGTGCCAGCAGTCCTCCCGGGACAGCGAGAGATGGCTACACCTTC. Translated, it gives CASSPPGTARDGYTF.

This clone has more than one count but fewer than ten. The CDR3 sequence: CACTPTGDNYGYTF. The DNA for the CDR3 is TGTGCCTGCACCCCCACAGGGGACAACTATGGCTACACCTTC. The gene calls are TRBV30 and TRBJ1-2; 7 bases fit TRBD1. The CDR3 spans 14 residues. Germline values: CDR1 GTSNPN, CDR2 SVGIG (reference sequence). V trimming: 6 bases; J trimming: 2 bases; junction bases outside the gene matches: 9. Full variable domain (missing parts from reference TRBV30 and TRBJ1-2): SQTIHQWPATLVQPVGSPLSLECTVEGTSNPNLYWYRQAAGRGLQLLFYSVGIGQISSEVPQNLSASRPQDRQFILSSKKLLLSDSGFYLCACTPTGDNYGYTFGSGTRLTVV.

V is TRBV6-5 and J is TRBJ2-7; 7 bases match TRBD2. Per the germline V gene, CDR1 is MNHEY and CDR2 is SVGAGI. CDR3 length equals 14 residues. V shed 2 bases, J shed 2 bases, and the junction held 3 bases outside the gene matches. This CDR3 reads CASSYRAGAYEQYF. The CDR3 DNA reads TGTGCCAGCAGTTACAGGGCGGGAGCCTACGAGCAGTACTTC.

This chain links TRBV15 with TRBJ2-1, with 13 bases aligning to TRBD2. The CDR3 consists of 14 residues. J lost 9 bases, V lost 8 bases, and 7 bases had no gene match. CDR1 is LNHNV, CDR2 YYDKDF, per germline (reference sequence). The CDR3, as DNA: TGTGCCACCGTCGGACTAGCGGGAGTCCCTGAGCAGTTCTTC. Translated: CATVGLAGVPEQFF.

This chain uses TRBV5-1 with TRBJ2-7, with D tentatively TRBD1 (5 bases). Per germline, CDR1 SGHRS and CDR2 YFSETQ. Trimming pared 0 bases from V and 3 bases from J, leaving 10 bases between. CDR3 length equals 14 residues. The CDR3 sequence is CASSLASGFYEQYF. CDR3 sequence (DNA): TGCGCCAGCAGCTTGGCCTCAGGGTTCTACGAGCAGTACTTC.

The rearrangement uses TRBV6-1 and TRBJ2-3, with D tentatively TRBD2 (6 bases). This CDR3 region has 14 residues. Germline V lookup: CDR1 MNHNS, CDR2 SASEGT. V lost 5 bases and J 0 bases, leaving 9 bases between the germline ends. The CDR3 DNA is TGTGCCAGCAGTACCCGGGGGAGCACAGATACGCAGTATTTT. As protein: CASSTRGSTDTQYF.

Details on this clone: A junction boundary mismatches the germline segment, possibly from a read error. The chain uses TRBV7-7 and TRBJ2-5, with a tentative D call TRBD1 (6 bases). The germline V gene encodes CDR1 SSHAT and CDR2 FNYEAQ (reference sequence). CDR3 length: 16 residues. CDR3 region: CASSLGVGGWGETQYF. CDR3 nucleotides: TGTGCTAGCAGCTTAGGGGTTGGGGGCTGGGGAGAGACCCAGTACTTC.

The gene calls are TRBV4-3 and TRBJ2-3; 12 nucleotides agree with TRBD2. The CDR3 sequence is 21 residues long. V was clipped by 0 bases and J by 6 bases; unmatched bases: 19. Germline lookup yields CDR1 LGHNA and CDR2 YSLEER. The CDR3: CASSQDLTSGSIPTGFDTQYF. In nucleotides, the CDR3 is TGCGCCAGCAGCCAAGATCTGACTAGCGGGAGTATACCTACTGGATTCGATACGCAGTATTTT.

The count of this clone is one. This sequence joins TRBV6-5 and TRBJ1-2; the D is unclear. Germline lookup yields CDR1 MNHEY and CDR2 SVGAGI. This CDR3 region has 13 residues. Trimming removed 6 bases from V and 7 bases from J, with 15 bases in between. The CDR3 nucleotides read TGTGCCAGCAGCGGAGCCGGGTATGGTGGCTACACCTTC. Translation: CASSGAGYGGYTF.

V and J are TRBV6-1 and TRBJ1-2; TRBD1 is a possible D gene (6 bases). The germline gives CDR1 MNHNS, CDR2 SASEGT. V lost 6 bases, J lost 8 bases, and 19 bases lay in between. The CDR3 totals 14 residues. The CDR3, as DNA: TGTGCCAGCAGCCCCGACAGGACGGCGGGCGGCTACACCTTC. It encodes CASSPDRTAGGYTF.

This clone occurred a few times. The rearrangement joins TRBV2 to TRBJ2-7, with TRBD2 as a possible D gene (6 bases). Per the germline V gene, CDR1 is SNHLY and CDR2 is FYNNEI. Trimming cost V 7 bases and J 2 bases, with 18 bases left between them. CDR3 length equals 15 residues. The DNA of the CDR3 is TGTGCCAGCATATCTTCCGCGGGACCTGCCTACGAGCAGTACTTC. Translated, it gives CASISSAGPAYEQYF.

The genes are TRBV5-1 and TRBJ1-1; TRBD1 agrees at 7 bases. Germline CDR1 reads SGHRS; CDR2 reads YFSETQ. The trim removed 0 bases at V and 5 bases at J, leaving 4 bases unmatched. This CDR3 contains 14 residues. The CDR3 bases are TGCGCCAGCAGCTTGGGGACAGGCGGAACTGAAGCTTTCTTT. It codes for CASSLGTGGTEAFF.

The rearrangement joins TRBV21-1 to TRBJ2-6; TRBD1 is the table's D call, not checked against the DNA. TRBV21-1 is flagged as a pseudogene. The CDR3 extends over 17 amino acids. CDR3 coding DNA: TGTGCCAGCAGCAAAGTGACAGCCAGTTCTGGGGCCAACGTCCTGACTTTC. Residues: CASSKVTASSGANVLTF.

V gene TRBV13 combines with J gene TRBJ1-1; TRBD1 aligns across 7 bases. V shed 5 bases and J 1 base; nucleotides not matched to a gene: 7. The CDR3 covers 15 residues. Germline loops: CDR1 PRHDT, CDR2 FYEKMQ (reference sequence). In nucleotides, the CDR3 is TGTGCCAGCAGCCCCTGGGACAGAGAGAACACTGAAGCTTTCTTT. Its protein product is CASSPWDRENTEAFF. The full variable domain, its missing parts supplied by reference TRBV13 and TRBJ1-1, is AAGVIQSPRHLIKEKRETATLKCYPIPRHDTVYWYQQGPGQDPQFLISFYEKMQSDKGSIPDRFSAQQFSDYHSELNMSSLELGDSALYFCASSPWDRENTEAFFGQGTRLTVV.

This clone was observed a single time. The chain is built from TRBV28 and TRBJ2-3; TRBD1 matches at 11 bases. With 5 bases clipped from V and 5 bases from J, the junction kept 6 bases outside the gene matches. Germline V gene lookup returns CDR1 MDHEN and CDR2 SYDVKM. The CDR3 covers 15 residues. Here the CDR3 DNA reads TGTGCCAGCAGTAGGACAGGGGGCTTCGAAGATACGCAGTATTTT. It yields the protein CASSRTGGFEDTQYF.

In this sample, this clone turned up a few times. The genes are TRBV19 and TRBJ2-6; a weak D match, TRBD1 (5 bases). Looked up from germline, CDR1 is LNHDA and CDR2 is SQIVND (reference sequence). The CDR3 totals 16 residues. Deletions cut 2 bases from V and 1 base from J, with 9 bases between. This CDR3 reads CASSILQVSGANVLTF. CDR3 DNA sequence: TGTGCCAGTAGTATACTACAGGTGTCTGGGGCCAACGTCCTGACTTTC.

This clone was picked up a small number of times. The rearrangement uses TRBV28 and TRBJ1-3; 7 bases line up with TRBD1. The CDR3 sequence is 15 residues long. V gave up 4 bases and J gave up 3 bases; unmatched junction bases: 6. Germline CDR1 MDHEN, CDR2 SYDVKM. The CDR3 coding sequence is TGTGCCAGCAGTTCCTCGACAGGGCTTGGAAACACCATATATTTT. Its protein is CASSSSTGLGNTIYF.